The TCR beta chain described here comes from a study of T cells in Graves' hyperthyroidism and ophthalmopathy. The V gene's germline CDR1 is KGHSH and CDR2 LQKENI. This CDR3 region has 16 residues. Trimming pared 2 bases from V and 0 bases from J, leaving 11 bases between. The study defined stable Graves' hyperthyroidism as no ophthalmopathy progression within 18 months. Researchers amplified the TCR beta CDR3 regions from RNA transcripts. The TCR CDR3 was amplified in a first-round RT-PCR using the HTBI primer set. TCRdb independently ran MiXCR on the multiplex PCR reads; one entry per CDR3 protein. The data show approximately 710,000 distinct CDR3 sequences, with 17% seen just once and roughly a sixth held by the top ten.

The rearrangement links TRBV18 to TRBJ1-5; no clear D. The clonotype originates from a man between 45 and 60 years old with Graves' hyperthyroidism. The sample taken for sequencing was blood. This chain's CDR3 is CASSPSEAYSNQPQHF. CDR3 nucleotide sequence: TGTGCCAGCTCACCATCTGAAGCATATAGCAATCAGCCCCAGCATTTT.